This T cell receptor (beta chain) was sequenced for a study of blood T cell repertoires in COVID-19. Germline CDR1 is SEHNR and CDR2 is FQNEAQ (reference sequence). The CDR3 sequence is 14 residues long. With 3 bases clipped from V and 7 bases from J, the junction kept 8 bases outside the gene matches. Authors' data handling: Reference gene primer amplification yielded estimated nucleated cell counts. Method: immunoSEQ multiplex PCR; TCRdb's copy keeps in-frame clones and lacks some. That table is the source of V, J and clone size, and D and trimming were worked out from the DNA. The sample holds about 250,000 clones; around 89% are singletons and the top ten take 6.3%. It was during active infection that Seattle patients were enrolled and then longitudinally followed.

The origin of this receptor is a woman under 40 with COVID-19, enrolled during active disease. The rearrangement joins TRBV7-9 to TRBJ2-7; 8 nucleotides line up with TRBD2. The sequenced sample consisted of peripheral blood. CDR3 loop: CASSLGDGGVEQYF. The CDR3 DNA reads TGTGCCAGCAGCTTGGGTGACGGGGGGGTGGAGCAGTACTTC. The whole variable domain, remainder taken from reference TRBV7-9 and TRBJ2-7, is DTGVSQNPRHKITKRGQNVTFRCDPISEHNRLYWYRQTLGQGPEFLTYFQNEAQLEKSRLLSDRFSAERPKGSFSTLEIQRTEQGDSAMYLCASSLGDGGVEQYFGPGTRLTVT.